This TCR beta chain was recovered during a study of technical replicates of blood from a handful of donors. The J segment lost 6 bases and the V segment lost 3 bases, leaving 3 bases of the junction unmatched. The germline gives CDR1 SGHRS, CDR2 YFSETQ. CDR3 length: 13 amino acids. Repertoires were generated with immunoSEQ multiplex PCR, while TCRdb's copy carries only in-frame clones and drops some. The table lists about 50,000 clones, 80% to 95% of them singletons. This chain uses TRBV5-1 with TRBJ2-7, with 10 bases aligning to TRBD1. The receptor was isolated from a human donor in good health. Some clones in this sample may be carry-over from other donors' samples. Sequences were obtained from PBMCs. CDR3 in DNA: TGCGCCAGCAGCTACGGACAGGGGGGCGAGCAGTACTTC. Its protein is CASSYGQGGEQYF.